This TCR beta chain originates from a study of cytomegalovirus exposure and HLA in healthy donors (dated by TCRdb to the late 2010s). A note on the overall study: An earlier analysis of some 620 of the donors reported 250 to 300 Gb of sequence data and 95 million to 120 million unique TCR beta sequences obtained from approximately 180 million T cells. A later analysis re-examined previously published TCR beta repertoires from over 500 donors and added high-resolution HLA genotyping to investigate patterns of TCR occurrence. Among roughly 400 genotyped donors of the cohort, an average of approximately 220,000 unique TCR beta nucleotide sequences was sequenced per donor, of which 15% to 20% were non-productive. Donor age, sex, ethnicity and CMV serostatus were collected together with the repertoire data. An early release that covered approximately 600 HLA-typed donors contained around 300 gigabases of sequencing data and 65 million to 100 million unique TCR sequences. The genetic ancestry cluster associated with self-reported Caucasian donors included 81% of the 398 genotyped donors. In a later genetic analysis, genome-wide SNP genotypes for 398 of the 666 donors were used, and that subset was treated as a discovery cohort. The aim of the study was to test whether cataloging public T cell receptors could identify signatures of past pathogen exposure. Roughly five DR-DQ haplotypes were handled as single units for association and clustering, since linkage in the cohort was strong. Rather than drawing on any new phenotypic data, the later analysis identified candidate immune exposures from TCR beta sequences and the way those sequences occurred across donors. In an earlier analysis of 500 to 650 of the donors, high-throughput TCR beta sequencing was used to judge whether each TCR beta V gene segment behaved as functional or pseudogenic. Both class I and class II loci were covered by HLA typing, at four-digit resolution. The study profiled the T cell repertoires of about 720 subjects by immunosequencing and related them to cytomegalovirus serostatus. Every discovery cohort repertoire had been produced on one sequencing platform. In addition to the first cohort of around 670 subjects, a separate validation cohort of approximately 110 different subjects was used. To predict cytomegalovirus infection status, the study brought together high-throughput TCR immunosequencing, statistical association of individual TCRs with disease status, and machine learning. The number of typed donors differed by locus: 629-630 for A, B, C, DRB1 and DQB1; some 500 for DQA1; around 610 for DPA1; and roughly 450 for DPB1.

The cohort consisted of 666 healthy bone marrow donors. All cohort members were sampled while nominally healthy, although unrecorded immune exposures were likely present. The donor was CMV seropositive and was included in the group of 270 or so seropositive cohort members. Every donor gave a peripheral blood sample, and the peripheral blood mononuclear cells from that sample were used for TCR beta sequencing. The Qiagen DNeasy Blood Extraction Kit was used to extract genomic DNA from the blood cell samples. What the research found in general, with its limitations: It was suggested by the authors that the approach could potentially be generalized to other disease states and immunological phenotypes. A later genetic analysis reported fewer N-insertions in productive TCRs among donors in an Asian-associated ancestry cluster than the 666-donor mean. Roughly uniform sequencing depth across donors was assumed in presence/absence analyses, although this assumption may not hold. Correlated functional status among segregating V segments might reflect linkage disequilibrium, but an unknown experimental factor could not be ruled out. When HLA alleles, especially DR and DQ, strongly co-occurred, TCR associations were difficult to assign to individual alleles. Only TCR beta chains were sequenced in this cohort, and the absence of alpha or paired-chain data limited detectable features. A further reported finding was that TCR beta sequences accurately predicted the HLA-A and HLA-B alleles for most subjects in the first cohort. About 17 rarely observed V segments, including chromosome 9 orphons, were excluded from the earlier analysis of a few hundred of the donors because counts were too low. V-gene and J-gene trimming of TCR beta chains was associated with a missense DCLRE1C variant in a later genetic analysis, and the association was replicated in an independent cohort. Because HLA typing was unavailable for some donors at each locus, only the typed subset was used in association tests. In a later analysis, HLA-associated TCR beta chains were found to be more clonally expanded and to have lower generation probabilities than equally common non-associated chains. A later analysis associated 15,000 to 20,000 TCR beta sequences with specific HLA alleles at a false discovery rate of 0.05. In a later analysis, TCR association rates were found to vary across HLA loci, with the most associated TCRs seen for DRB1 alleles and the fewest for HLA-C alleles. A later analysis found that most CMV-associated TCR beta chains appeared HLA-restricted, with HLA associations seemingly driven largely by CMV exposure. A group of highly shared sequence variants was considered likely to be a technical artifact of the sequencing pipeline. Immune exposure information for the cohort was limited to CMV serostatus. In the study, some 180 TCR beta chains were listed as associated with cytomegalovirus. A later analysis reported that several top co-occurrence clusters appeared linked to parvovirus B19, influenza, CMV and Epstein-Barr virus. Broadly in line with IMGT annotations, most TCR beta V segments showed up in productive rearrangements about 87% or about 30% of the time in an earlier analysis of about 500 of the donors. The classifier was reported to diagnose cytomegalovirus status with high specificity and sensitivity in both the original and validation cohorts. While some public TCRs were present in many individuals, most TCR sequences turned up only very rarely across donors. In vitro tests confirmed that three of the cytomegalovirus-associated TCR beta chains recognize cytomegalovirus antigens.

The library came from the immunoSEQ multiplex PCR assay. For the multiplex PCR, a mixture combining 60 forward primers for TCR Vbeta segments and 13 reverse primers for TCR Jbeta segments was used. Amplification of the CDR3 region of rearranged TCR beta genes was performed with a multiplex PCR assay on genomic DNA. The Illumina HiSeq System was used to sequence the amplified TCR beta libraries as 87-base-pair reads. As for the authors' bioinformatics: A later analysis tallied tens of millions of unique TCR beta chains across the 600 to 700 repertoires, and approximately 9.9 million of those chains were shared by two or more donors. Raw reads were error-corrected and collapsed into unique sequences by a nearest-neighbor algorithm in which closely related sequences were merged to remove PCR and sequencing errors. To assign V, D and J gene segments, CDR3 sequences were aligned to IMGT reference sequences. For a sequence to be retained, a match of at least six nucleotides to both a V gene segment and a J gene segment was required. Rearrangements were called productive when the CDR3 lacked stop codons and stayed in frame with V and J; all others were non-productive. Following IMGT convention, CDR3 was defined as the stretch from the second conserved V-encoded cysteine to the conserved J-encoded phenylalanine. Sequences without an unambiguous match to a single V gene segment were excluded from the earlier analysis of about 640 of the donors. In an earlier analysis of 450 to 750 of the donors, a V segment was called functional when productive rearrangements were above 56.7%, and segregating when the standard deviation between donors exceeded 5%. A statistical classification framework was built for diagnosing cytomegalovirus status from the catalog of TCR beta chain sequences. In a later analysis, TCR nucleotide sequences were compared against IMGT/GENE-DB human TR gene sequences so that V and J genes could be assigned. The TCRdist pipeline was used in a later analysis to assign CDR3 sequences and most-parsimonious VDJ recombination scenarios. In a later analysis, every TCR beta chain was defined by the combination of its CDR3 amino acid sequence and its V-gene family, and reads without a unique V-gene family were dropped. A later analysis removed several hundred highly shared, low-generation-probability nucleotide sequences to deal with suspected cross-contamination and a sequencing artifact. A later analysis calculated a clonal expansion index for each public chain from normalized within-repertoire ranks of inferred template counts. In a later analysis, generation probabilities were computed using a VDJ recombination model fitted to out-of-frame rearrangements, and the results were checked against IGoR. In a later analysis, TCR-TCR, TCR-HLA and TCR-CMV co-occurrence was scored with hypergeometric tests, and a repertoire-size bias correction was applied to TCR pairs. A later analysis estimated false discovery rates by permuting HLA or CMV assignments 20 times. A later analysis grouped co-occurring TCRs with DBSCAN, adding TCRdist sequence similarity when clustering within HLA-allele-positive subsets. For co-occurrence clustering, repertoires with fewer than 30,000 or more than 120,000 public chains were excluded, along with a handful of repertoires with anomalous nucleotide sharing. This immuneACCESS table, as held by TCRdb, lists in-frame sequences with V and J called but not all clones. Of the missing ones, under half trace to an unresolved V gene in checked studies; the others have no known cause. V and J calls and clone size are as listed in that table; D and trimming were resolved from the DNA. This sample gives around 120,000 clones in total; less than 80% of them show up just once. The ten largest clones take up 8.5% to 9.5% of the sample.

This clone has just a few counts. There is no known antigen for this receptor. No much larger clone exists at a distance of one base, and base qualities are not known. Specimen: PBMCs. This clonotype was obtained from a woman aged 40 to 49 in good health and CMV-seropositive.

CDR3 sequence: CASSQGGGRPITDEQFF. The nucleotide sequence is TGCGCCAGCAGCCAAGGGGGGGGGAGGCCCATAACGGATGAGCAGTTCTTC. Recombination connected TRBV4-3 to TRBJ2-1; 7 of the junction bases match TRBD2. Trimming accounts for 1 base at V and 8 bases at J, while the number of junction bases matched to no gene is 14. CDR1 and CDR2, per the germline V gene, are LGHNA and YSLEER. Measured from the cysteine to the phenylalanine, the CDR3 is 17 residues long. The read is trimmed to its CDR3 DNA, 51 bases read in frame from base 1.